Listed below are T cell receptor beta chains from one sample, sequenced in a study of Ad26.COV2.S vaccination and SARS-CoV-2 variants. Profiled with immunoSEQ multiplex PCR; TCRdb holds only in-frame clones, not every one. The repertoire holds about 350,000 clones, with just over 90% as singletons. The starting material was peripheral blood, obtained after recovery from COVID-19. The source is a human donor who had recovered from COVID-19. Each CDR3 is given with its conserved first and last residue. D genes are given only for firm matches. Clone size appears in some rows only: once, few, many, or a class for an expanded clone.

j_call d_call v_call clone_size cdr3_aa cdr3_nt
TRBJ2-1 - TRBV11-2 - CASSNGDEQFF TGTGCCAGCAGTAACGGAGATGAGCAGTTCTTC
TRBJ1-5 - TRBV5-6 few CASSFRTGRQPQHF TGTGCCAGCAGCTTTAGAACAGGGAGACAGCCCCAGCATTTT
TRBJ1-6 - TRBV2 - CASSDGQLNSPLHF TGTGCCAGCAGTGATGGGCAACTCAATTCACCCCTCCACTTT
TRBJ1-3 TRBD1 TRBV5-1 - CASSLGQRSSGNTIYF TGCGCCAGCAGCCTGGGACAGCGGAGCTCTGGAAACACCATATATTTT
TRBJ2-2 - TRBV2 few CASSVSTGSGELFF TGTGCCAGCAGTGTGTCCACAGGGTCCGGGGAGCTGTTTTTT
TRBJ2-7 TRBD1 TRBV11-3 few CASSLAGDRGFHEQYF TGTGCCAGCAGCTTAGCAGGGGACAGGGGATTCCACGAGCAGTACTTC
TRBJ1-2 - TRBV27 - CASSLSADHYGYTF TGTGCCAGCAGTTTATCGGCGGACCACTATGGCTACACCTTC
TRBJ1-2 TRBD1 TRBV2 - CASSEGTGDGYTF TGTGCCAGCAGTGAGGGGACAGGAGATGGCTACACCTTC
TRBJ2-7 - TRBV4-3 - CASSQVTGTAMAYEQYF TGCGCCAGCAGCCAAGTCACCGGGACCGCAATGGCCTACGAGCAGTACTTC
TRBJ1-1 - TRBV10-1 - CASSGTDGNTEAFF TGCGCCAGCAGTGGGACGGATGGGAACACTGAAGCTTTCTTT
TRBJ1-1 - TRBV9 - CASSVEVGVSQGAFF TGTGCCAGCAGCGTAGAAGTAGGGGTGAGCCAAGGCGCTTTCTTT
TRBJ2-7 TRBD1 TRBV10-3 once CAISKYSTGEDEQYF TGTGCCATCAGTAAATACTCGACAGGGGAGGACGAGCAGTACTTC
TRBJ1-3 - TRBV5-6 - CASSLDLAGRGGNTIYF TGTGCCAGCAGCTTGGATTTAGCAGGGCGAGGGGGAAACACCATATATTTT
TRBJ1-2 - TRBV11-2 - CASSSLRGRTEHGYTF TGTGCCAGCAGCTCTCTGAGAGGGCGGACAGAACATGGCTACACCTTC
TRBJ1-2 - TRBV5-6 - CASWDIIGGYTF TGTGCCAGCTGGGACATCATAGGCGGCTACACCTTC
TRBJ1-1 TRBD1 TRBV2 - CASSRQGAAEAFF TGTGCCAGCAGTAGGCAGGGGGCGGCTGAAGCTTTCTTT
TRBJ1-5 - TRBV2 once CASKVASNQPQHF TGTGCCAGCAAAGTGGCGAGCAATCAGCCCCAGCATTTT
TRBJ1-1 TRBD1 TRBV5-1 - CASSQRTGLNTEAFF TGCGCCAGCAGCCAACGGACAGGCCTGAACACTGAAGCTTTCTTT
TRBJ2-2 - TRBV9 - CASSSYDLTGELFF TGTGCCAGCAGCTCATACGACTTGACCGGGGAGCTGTTTTTT
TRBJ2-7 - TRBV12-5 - CASGFAAYEQYF TGTGCTAGTGGTTTCGCCGCTTACGAGCAGTACTTC
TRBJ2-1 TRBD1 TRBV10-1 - CASNDRGLGNEQFF TGCGCCAGCAATGACAGGGGACTGGGGAATGAGCAGTTCTTC
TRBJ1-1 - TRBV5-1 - CASSQQSRGMNTEAFF TGCGCCAGCAGTCAACAATCTAGGGGTATGAACACTGAAGCTTTCTTT
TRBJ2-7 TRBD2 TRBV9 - CASSSERIAGGYEQYF TGTGCCAGCAGCTCCGAGCGGATTGCGGGGGGCTACGAGCAGTACTTC
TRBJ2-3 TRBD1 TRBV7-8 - CASSRDRDQYF TGTGCCAGCAGCCGGGACAGGGATCAGTATTTT
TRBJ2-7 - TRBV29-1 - CSVTRGDGYEQYF TGCAGCGTGACCAGGGGAGACGGCTACGAGCAGTACTTC
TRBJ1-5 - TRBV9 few CASSAGAGERQPQHF TGTGCCAGCAGCGCGGGGGCGGGAGAAAGGCAGCCCCAGCATTTT
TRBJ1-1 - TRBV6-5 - CASSPGIGGDTEAFF TGTGCCAGCAGCCCCGGAATTGGTGGGGACACTGAAGCTTTCTTT
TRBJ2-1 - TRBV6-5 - CASSITGRGDEQFF TGTGCCAGCAGTATTACAGGAAGGGGAGATGAGCAGTTCTTC
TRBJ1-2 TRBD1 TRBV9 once CASSSSQGAHGYTF TGTGCCAGCAGCTCTAGCCAGGGGGCGCATGGCTACACCTTC
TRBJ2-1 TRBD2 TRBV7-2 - CASSRGPDRGGEQFF TGTGCCAGCAGCCGGGGTCCCGACCGGGGGGGTGAGCAGTTCTTC
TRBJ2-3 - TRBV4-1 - CASSQGGRADTQYF TGCGCCAGCAGCCAGGGCGGTCGCGCAGATACGCAGTATTTT
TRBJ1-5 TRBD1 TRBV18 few CASSPPTGGGQPQHF TGTGCCAGCTCACCACCGACAGGGGGAGGTCAGCCCCAGCATTTT
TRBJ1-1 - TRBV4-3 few CASSQVFPSSGTEAFF TGCGCCAGCAGCCAAGTTTTCCCTTCCTCGGGGACTGAAGCTTTCTTT
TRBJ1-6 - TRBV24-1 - CATSDSLGPLAEVYNSPLHF TGTGCCACCAGTGATTCACTTGGACCGCTGGCGGAGGTCTATAATTCACCCCTCCACTTT
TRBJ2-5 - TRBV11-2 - CASSSPGTREETQYF TGTGCCAGCAGCTCCCCCGGGACAAGAGAAGAGACCCAGTACTTC
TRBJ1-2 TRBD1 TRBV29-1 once CSADRGSYYGYTF TGCAGCGCTGACAGGGGGAGTTACTATGGCTACACCTTC
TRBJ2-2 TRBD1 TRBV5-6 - CASSFDRANTGELFF TGTGCCAGCAGCTTTGACAGGGCGAACACCGGGGAGCTGTTTTTT